This paragraph covers one T cell receptor (beta chain) sequence. As yet, its antigen is unknown. This sample was included in a study of cytomegalovirus exposure and HLA in healthy donors. Study-wide results and caveats: Earlier analysis looked at TCR beta V segments, and most were productive about 90% or about 30% of the time. Evidence from a later analysis indicated that most CMV-associated TCR beta chains looked HLA-restricted. Available immune exposure information was restricted to CMV serostatus only.

The PCR used 60 Vbeta and 13 Jbeta primers. The table came from immunoSEQ multiplex PCR; TCRdb's copy has only in-frame clones and leaves some out. There are just under 65,000 clones in the sample; roughly 75% occur only once, and less than 5% lies in the top ten. Trimming left V 2 bases short and J 9 bases short, with 9 bases between. This CDR3 is 12 amino acids long. CDR1 is SGDLS and CDR2 is YYNGEE in the germline V gene. Sequenced material: PBMCs. The origin of this receptor is a woman in her twenties or thirties in good health and CMV-seronegative. V usage is TRBV9 and J usage is TRBJ2-1; D not certain. CDR3 DNA sequence: TGTGCCAGCAGCGTCCCTGGCGGTGAGCAGTTCTTC. Translation: CASSVPGGEQFF.